This paragraph reports one T cell receptor beta chain. What it binds is unknown. The data were taken from a study of post-analysis software for immune sequencing data. Study results and caveats: Strong same-batch co-clustering of samples appeared with F measure clustering. Compared with controls, patients had more of roughly five TRBV segments, including TRBV5-6, TRBV5-1 and TRBV20-1.

The germline CDR1 and CDR2 sequences are PRHDT and FYEKMQ (reference sequence). Trimming removed 3 bases at V and 6 bases at J, with 10 bases between. The CDR3 extends over 13 amino acids. Unique molecular identifiers were present in the TCR beta cDNA libraries. TCRdb re-derived calls from the PCR reads in MiXCR, one entry per CDR3 protein. The sample records about 680,000 distinct CDR3 sequences, approximately 60% being singletons. The material sequenced was blood. This chain connects TRBV13 to TRBJ2-3, with D unresolved. The TCR sequence derives from a girl aged 2-10 years with multiple sclerosis. The CDR3 reads CASSFMSLDTQYF. The CDR3 bases are TGTGCCAGCAGCTTTATGAGTCTGGATACGCAGTATTTT.